This T cell receptor beta chain is from a study of T cell responses to AZD1222 COVID-19 vaccine. This table comes from immunoSEQ multiplex PCR, and its TCRdb copy is limited to in-frame clones, with some not included. The top ten clones hold around 24% of a sample with tens of thousands of clones, around 86% of them seen once. J lost 7 bases, V lost 8 bases, and 9 bases had no gene match. Per the germline V gene, CDR1 is MNHNS and CDR2 is SASEGT. CDR3 length: 14 amino acids. This clone has a single count. The TCR comes from an adult in good health. The V and J genes are TRBV6-1 and TRBJ2-1; 9 positions match TRBD1. Sequencing used peripheral blood, obtained on day 0 of AZD1222 vaccination. DNA of the CDR3: TGTGCCAGCTCCCCCCAGGGGACAGGGAATGAGCAGTTCTTC. Protein sequence: CASSPQGTGNEQFF.